These T cell receptor beta chains were read from a single sample in a study of control samples from healthy donors and cancer patients. Libraries were prepared by immunoSEQ multiplex PCR; TCRdb keeps only in-frame clonotypes and omits some of them. The sample shows around 130,000 clones, 70% to 90% of them seen only once. The sequenced sample consisted of blood. These receptors came from a man aged 50 or older in good health. Each CDR3 is given with its conserved first and last residue. The D gene is left open where the match is weak.

TRBD1 | TRBV5-1 | CASRSGTGDEAFF
NA | TRBV3-1/TRBV3-2 | CASSQDRAGREELFF
NA | TRBV28 | CASSVYNSNQPQHF
TRBD2 | TRBV7-9 | CASSSGMGLADVEQYF
NA | TRBV18 | CASSREVVYYGYTF
TRBD1 | TRBV29-1 | CSAGGTGGSYEQYF
TRBD1 | TRBV2 | CASKGQGRGEKLFF
TRBD2 | TRBV5-1 | CASSLETSGGPLGETQYF
NA | TRBV19 | CASSLDEGGWAGELFF
TRBD2 | TRBV27 | CASNAGGHLSYNEQFF
TRBD2 | TRBV2 | CASTLGGGGAYEQFF
NA | TRBV28 | CASSPLGSTEAFF
TRBD2 | TRBV24-1 | CATSDSGSGGPWTGELFF
NA | TRBV5-6 | CASSLRDLRGGYTF
TRBD2 | TRBV5-4 | CASSLASGGAEQFF
NA | TRBV28 | CASSLWVSGNTIYF
NA | TRBV15 | CATSRDFRYSGGMDGELFF
NA | TRBV5-1 | CASSLVVNTEAFF
NA | TRBV5-1 | CASSDWTDYNEQFF
NA | TRBV27 | CASSRRLESSYEQYF
TRBD2 | TRBV10-3 | CAISPRTSGGSDEQFF
NA | TRBV3-1/TRBV3-2 | CASSQARSVSGNTIYF
TRBD1 | TRBV25-1 | CASSPPDRENTGELFF
NA | TRBV19 | CASSIPRVEAFF
TRBD1 | TRBV5-6 | CASSFGTATNEKLFF
NA | TRBV6-5 | CASSQGPGRSLFF
TRBD1 | TRBV27 | CASRPGQELINEQFF
NA | TRBV18 | CASSSTSTDTQYF
NA | TRBV30 | CAWSKEGGRSPLHF
NA | TRBV4-2 | CASSQVPPELSTDTQYF
NA | TRBV28 | CASSSGGLNTEAFF
NA | TRBV13 | CASSLYLGARGGETQYF
TRBD1 | TRBV29-1 | CSVGQGEGYTF
NA | TRBV5-1 | CASSLVDRRNTIYF
TRBD2 | TRBV27 | CASSKLGLAGPRADTQYF
TRBD1 | TRBV24-1 | CATSDLGQALNTGELFF
NA | TRBV2 | CASSDVWGAGELFF
NA | TRBV19 | CASSTGYEAFF
NA | TRBV11-1 | CASFGGVGTGELFF
TRBD2 | TRBV24-1 | CATSASGGGNEQFF
NA | TRBV5-6 | CASSLVLNNEQFF
NA | TRBV6-4 | CASSDSVGGEDTQYF
NA | TRBV12-5 | CASGLEYNREIGGNTIYF
NA | TRBV6-1 | CASSDSHGPAFGYTF
TRBD1 | TRBV15 | CATSSRGQVTGELFF